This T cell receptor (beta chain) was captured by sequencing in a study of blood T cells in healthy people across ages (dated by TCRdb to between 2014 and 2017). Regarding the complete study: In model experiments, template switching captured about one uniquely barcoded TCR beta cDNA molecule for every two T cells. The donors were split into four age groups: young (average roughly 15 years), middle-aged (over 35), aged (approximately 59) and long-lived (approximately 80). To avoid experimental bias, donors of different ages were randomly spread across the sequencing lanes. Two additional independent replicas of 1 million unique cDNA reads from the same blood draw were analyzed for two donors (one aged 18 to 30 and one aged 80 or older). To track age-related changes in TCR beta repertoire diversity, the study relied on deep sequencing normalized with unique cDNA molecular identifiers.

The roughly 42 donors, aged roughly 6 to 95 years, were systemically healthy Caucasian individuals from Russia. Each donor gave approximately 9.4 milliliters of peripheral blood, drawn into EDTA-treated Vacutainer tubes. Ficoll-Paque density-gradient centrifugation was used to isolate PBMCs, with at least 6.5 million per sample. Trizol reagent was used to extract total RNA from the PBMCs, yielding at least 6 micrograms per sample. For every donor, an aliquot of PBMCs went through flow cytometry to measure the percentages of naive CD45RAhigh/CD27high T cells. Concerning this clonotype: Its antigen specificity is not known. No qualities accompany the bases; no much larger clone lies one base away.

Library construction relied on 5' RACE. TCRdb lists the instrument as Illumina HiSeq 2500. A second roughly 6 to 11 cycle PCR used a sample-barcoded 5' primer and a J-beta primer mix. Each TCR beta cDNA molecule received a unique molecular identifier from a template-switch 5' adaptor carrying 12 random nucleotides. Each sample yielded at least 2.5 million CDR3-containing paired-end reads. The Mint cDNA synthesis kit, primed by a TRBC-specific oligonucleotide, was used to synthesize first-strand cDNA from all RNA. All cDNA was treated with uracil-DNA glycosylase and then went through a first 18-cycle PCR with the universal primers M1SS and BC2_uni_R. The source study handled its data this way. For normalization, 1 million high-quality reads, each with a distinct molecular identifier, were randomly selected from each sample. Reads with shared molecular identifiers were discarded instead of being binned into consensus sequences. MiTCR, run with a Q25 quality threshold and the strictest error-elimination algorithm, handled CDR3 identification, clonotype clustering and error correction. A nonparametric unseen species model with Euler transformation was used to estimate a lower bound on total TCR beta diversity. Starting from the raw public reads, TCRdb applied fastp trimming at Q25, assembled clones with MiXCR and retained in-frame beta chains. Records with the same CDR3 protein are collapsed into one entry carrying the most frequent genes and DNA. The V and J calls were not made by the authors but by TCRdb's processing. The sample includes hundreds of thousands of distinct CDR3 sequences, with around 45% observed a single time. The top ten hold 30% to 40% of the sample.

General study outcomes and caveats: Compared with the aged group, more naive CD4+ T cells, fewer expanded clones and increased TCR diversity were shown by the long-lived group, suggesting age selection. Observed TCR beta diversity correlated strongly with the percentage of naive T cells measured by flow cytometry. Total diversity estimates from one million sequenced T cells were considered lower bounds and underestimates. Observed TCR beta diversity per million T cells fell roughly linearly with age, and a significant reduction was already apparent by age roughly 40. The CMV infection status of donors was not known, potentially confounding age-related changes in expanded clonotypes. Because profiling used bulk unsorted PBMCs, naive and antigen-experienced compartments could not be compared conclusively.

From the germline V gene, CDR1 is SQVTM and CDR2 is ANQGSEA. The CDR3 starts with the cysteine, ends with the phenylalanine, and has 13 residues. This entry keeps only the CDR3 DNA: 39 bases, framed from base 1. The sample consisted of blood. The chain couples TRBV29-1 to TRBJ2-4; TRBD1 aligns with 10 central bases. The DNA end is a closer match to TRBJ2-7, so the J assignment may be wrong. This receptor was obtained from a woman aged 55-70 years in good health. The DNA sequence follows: TGCAGCGTTGGGACAGGGGGGGTCTACGAGCAGTACTTC. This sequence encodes CSVGTGGVYEQYF.